The subject of this entry is one T cell receptor (beta chain). Its antigen is unknown. The tumor samples were collected prior to definitive surgery or chemotherapy. These data originate in a study of high-grade serous ovarian cancer treatment subgroups. Study-wide background: Each sample yielded on average about 7,000 unique TCR beta rearrangements from approximately 15,000 reads.

Trimming cost V 8 bases and J 6 bases, with 18 bases left between them. The CDR3 contains 14 residues. The V gene's germline CDR1 is MNHEY and CDR2 SVGAGI. Clones were sequenced by immunoSEQ multiplex PCR, and TCRdb holds only the in-frame ones, with some missing. The data contain roughly 6,300 clones, 75% to 85% of them singletons. Study-level results: The analyses considered CDR3 and ignored CDR1 and CDR2. Same-patient tumor repertoires overlapped at about 0.1 to 0.8; different patients barely overlapped. TCR relatedness rose with neoantigen level and trended with mutation load.

The chain uses TRBV6-5 and TRBJ2-3; TRBD1 might be the D (5 bases). The TCR originated in a human donor with high-grade serous ovarian cancer. Input material: tumor tissue. The DNA for the CDR3 is TGTGCCAGCGGGGCCCGTACTTACACGGATACGCAGTATTTT. The encoded protein is CASGARTYTDTQYF.